The entry that follows covers one T cell receptor (beta chain) sequence. This record belongs to a study of blood T cell repertoires in COVID-19. Clones were read by immunoSEQ multiplex PCR, and TCRdb kept only the in-frame ones, dropping some. Among about 74,000 clones listed, 88% were seen once. The CDR3 is 14 amino acids. Germline CDR1 and CDR2: SGHRS and YFSETQ. Trimming took 1 base from V and 1 from J, leaving 8 bases between them. The origin of this receptor is a woman aged 80 or older with active or convalescent COVID-19. Sequencing used peripheral blood. The chain uses TRBV5-1 and TRBJ1-1, with D hard to call. The CDR3 protein is CASSLSRGNTEAFF. The DNA for the CDR3 is TGCGCCAGCAGCTTGTCCCGGGGGAACACTGAAGCTTTCTTT.